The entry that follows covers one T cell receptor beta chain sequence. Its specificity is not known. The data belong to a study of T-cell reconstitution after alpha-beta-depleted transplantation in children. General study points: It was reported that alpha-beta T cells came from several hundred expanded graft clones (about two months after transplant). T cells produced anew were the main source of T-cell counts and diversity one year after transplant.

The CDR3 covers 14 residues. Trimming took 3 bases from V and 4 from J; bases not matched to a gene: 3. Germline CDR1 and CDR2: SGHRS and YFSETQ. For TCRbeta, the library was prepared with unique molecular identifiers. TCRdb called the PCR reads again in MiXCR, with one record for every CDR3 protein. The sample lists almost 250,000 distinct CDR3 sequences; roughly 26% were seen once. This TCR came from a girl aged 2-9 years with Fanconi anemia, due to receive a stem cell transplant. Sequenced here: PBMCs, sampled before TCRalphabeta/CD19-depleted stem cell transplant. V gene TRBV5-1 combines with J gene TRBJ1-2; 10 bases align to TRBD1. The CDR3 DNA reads TGCGCCAGCAGCTCCTGGGACAGGGGCTATGGCTACACCTTC. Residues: CASSSWDRGYGYTF.